This T cell receptor beta chain was sequenced for a study of early T cells in non-severe SARS-CoV-2 infection. The CDR3 is 14 amino acids. Losses at the gene ends were 1 base for V and 2 bases for J; bases not matched to a gene: 1. Looked up from germline, CDR1 is SGHNT and CDR2 is YYREEE (reference sequence). This clonotype showed up many times. Each cDNA molecule carried a unique molecular identifier. A single record per CDR3 protein comes from TCRdb applying MiXCR to the 5' RACE reads. The sample consists of over 75,000 distinct CDR3 sequences, approximately 13% of them appearing once. What was sequenced was whole blood. The rearrangement links TRBV5-4 to TRBJ1-2, with TRBD1 matching 8 bases. This TCR came from an adult who was a healthcare worker with PCR-confirmed SARS-CoV-2 infection or an uninfected control (not recorded which). CDR3 bases: TGTGCCAGCAGCTTGACAGGGGGGAACTATGGCTACACCTTC. Its protein product is CASSLTGGNYGYTF.